The clone carrying this T cell receptor (beta chain) has just a few counts. This sample was taken from a study of early T cells in non-severe SARS-CoV-2 infection. V trimming: 2 bases; J trimming: 3 bases; junction bases outside the gene matches: 3. This CDR3 is built from 14 residues. The germline gives CDR1 MNHEY, CDR2 SVGEGT. One entry per CDR3 protein results from TCRdb running MiXCR on the 5' RACE reads. The data show under 85,000 distinct CDR3 sequences, around 13% seen once. The sample consisted of whole blood. The clonotype originates from an adult who was a healthcare worker with PCR-confirmed SARS-CoV-2 infection or an uninfected control (not recorded which). This chain joins TRBV6-2 or TRBV6-3 and TRBJ2-7, with 8 nucleotides matching TRBD2. The CDR3 here is CASSYGLARYEQYF. In nucleotides, the CDR3 is TGTGCCAGCAGTTACGGACTAGCCCGCTACGAGCAGTACTTC.